This entry lists 11 T cell receptor beta chains sequenced from one sample in a study of T cell responses to AZD1222 COVID-19 vaccine. The assay was immunoSEQ multiplex PCR, and TCRdb's table has in-frame clones only and misses some. This table holds just under 150,000 clones, about 86% found once. This specimen was peripheral blood, taken 28 days after the second AZD1222 dose. Receptors were obtained from an adult who received the AZD1222 COVID-19 vaccine.

This chain connects TRBV6-5 to TRBJ1-5; D is perhaps TRBD1 (5 bases). Germline V gene lookup returns CDR1 MNHEY and CDR2 SVGAGI. Trimming took off 6 bases at V and 3 bases at J, with 9 bases between the two ends. This CDR3 comprises 13 residues. CDR3 protein: CASRSDNNQPQHF. Written as DNA, the CDR3 is TGTGCCAGCAGGTCGGACAACAATCAGCCCCAGCATTTT.

This chain connects TRBV11-3 to TRBJ2-3; tentative D call: TRBD2 (6 bases). Germline CDR1 is SGHNT and CDR2 is YENEEA. The CDR3 has 14 amino acids. V lost 6 bases, J lost 3 bases, and 13 bases lay in between. In DNA form, the CDR3 reads TGTGCCAGCAGTAAGGGAGGTAGAACAGATACGCAGTATTTT. Translated, it gives CASSKGGRTDTQYF.

This clone was counted once. This sequence joins TRBV28 and TRBJ1-5, with D uncertain. V lost 3 bases and J 3 bases, leaving 0 bases between the germline ends. The CDR3 totals 11 residues. CDR1 MDHEN and CDR2 SYDVKM come from the germline V gene. CDR3: CASSFNQPQHF. The CDR3 coding sequence is TGTGCCAGCAGTTTCAATCAGCCCCAGCATTTT.

The chain uses TRBV19 and TRBJ2-5, with no clear D. Trimming took 3 bases from V and 5 from J, leaving 13 bases between them. This CDR3 region has 14 residues. Looked up from germline, CDR1 is LNHDA and CDR2 is SQIVND (reference sequence). In nucleotides, the CDR3 is TGTGCCAGTAGTATTGAACCGTCTCAGGAGACCCAGTACTTC. The encoded protein is CASSIEPSQETQYF.

Note on this clone: At one of its ends the junction is not consistent with the germline gene, which may arise from a read error. Additional DNA sequences in this sample encode the identical CDR3. This rearrangement joins TRBV11-2 to TRBJ2-1; D not resolved. CDR1 is SGHAT, CDR2 FQNNGV, per germline. The CDR3 loop spans 13 amino acids. The chain's CDR3 is CASSLDSYNEQFF. CDR3 bases: TGTGCCAGCAGCCTAGACTCCTACAATGAGCAGTTCTTC. Filled out from reference TRBV11-2 and TRBJ2-1, the complete variable domain reads EAGVAQSPRYKIIEKRQSVAFWCNPISGHATLYWYQQILGQGPKLLIQFQNNGVVDDSQLPKDRFSAERLKGVDSTLKIQPAKLEDSAVYLCASSLDSYNEQFFGPGTRLTVL.

This clone occurred once. The genes are TRBV5-6 and TRBJ2-1; D is possibly TRBD2 (5 bases). Per the germline V gene, CDR1 is SGHDT and CDR2 is YYEEEE. This CDR3 region has 15 residues. V gave up 2 bases and J gave up 8 bases, with 17 bases separating them. This CDR3 reads CASSFGSTGFDEQFF. In DNA, the CDR3 is TGTGCCAGCAGCTTTGGGAGTACCGGGTTCGATGAGCAGTTCTTC.

The chain uses TRBV7-2 and TRBJ2-2; TRBD2 is a possible D gene (6 bases). Trimming removed 5 bases from V and 8 bases from J, with 12 bases in between. The length of the CDR3 is 13 residues. CDR1 is SGHTA, CDR2 FQGNSA, per germline. CDR3 nucleotide sequence: TGTGCCAGCAGCCCGGCGGGATTAGGGGAGCTGTTTTTT. The encoded protein is CASSPAGLGELFF.

J is TRBJ1-1 and V is TRBV4-1; the D gene is possibly TRBD1 (6 bases). The CDR3 totals 15 residues. V lost 1 base and J lost 0, with 9 bases in between. Germline loops: CDR1 MGHRA, CDR2 YSYEKL. The CDR3 loop reads CASSQGGPMNTEAFF. DNA of the CDR3: TGCGCCAGCAGCCAAGGGGGGCCCATGAACACTGAAGCTTTCTTT.

A few counts support this clone. The V and J genes are TRBV12-5 and TRBJ1-2, with D unresolved. Trimming shortened V by 3 bases and J by 5 bases, and 13 bases separated the two germline ends. The germline gives CDR1 LGHNT, CDR2 FRNRAP. This CDR3 region has 14 residues. The CDR3, as DNA: TGTGCTAGTGGTTTTGGTGGGCCTACTTATGGCTACACCTTC. Amino acid sequence: CASGFGGPTYGYTF.

The chain couples TRBV7-9 to TRBJ1-4, with a possible D match to TRBD1 (6 bases). Trimming took off 6 bases at V and 2 bases at J, with 10 bases between the two ends. This CDR3 spans 14 amino acids. The V gene's germline CDR1 is SEHNR and CDR2 FQNEAQ (reference sequence). The CDR3 sequence: CASRPGVTNEKLFF. In DNA form, the CDR3 reads TGTGCCAGCAGACCAGGGGTTACTAATGAAAAACTGTTTTTT. Filled out from reference TRBV7-9 and TRBJ1-4, the complete variable domain reads DTGVSQNPRHKITKRGQNVTFRCDPISEHNRLYWYRQTLGQGPEFLTYFQNEAQLEKSRLLSDRFSAERPKGSFSTLEIQRTEQGDSAMYLCASRPGVTNEKLFFGSGTQLSVL.

This clone came up once. The chain carries TRBV11-2 and TRBJ2-1, with D perhaps matching TRBD1 (5 bases). Germline loops: CDR1 SGHAT, CDR2 FQNNGV. There are 13 residues in the CDR3. Trimming removed 0 bases at V and 8 bases at J, with 8 bases between. The DNA of the CDR3 is TGTGCCAGCAGCTTAGACCCGACAGATGAGCAGTTCTTC. The encoded protein is CASSLDPTDEQFF.